These 2 T cell receptor beta chains share one sample of origin, sequenced in a study of blood T cell repertoires in COVID-19. The protocol was immunoSEQ multiplex PCR, while the TCRdb copy is restricted to in-frame clones and leaves out a portion. The table lists 150,000 to 200,000 clones, around 86% of them singletons. The specimen was peripheral blood. The receptors come from a woman of 80 years or more in a cohort sampled during active or convalescent COVID-19.

V and J are TRBV6-2 or TRBV6-3 and TRBJ1-6, with TRBD1 matching over 7 bases. V trimming: 2 bases; J trimming: 7 bases; junction bases outside the gene matches: 11. In germline, CDR1 is MNHEY, CDR2 SVGEGT. The length of the CDR3 is 17 residues. Here the CDR3 reads CASSYTGYRGGNSPLHF. The CDR3 DNA is TGTGCCAGCAGTTACACGGGATACAGGGGAGGAAATTCACCCCTCCACTTT.

This clone appeared a few times. The chain couples TRBV10-1 to TRBJ2-1, with 7 bases fitting TRBD1. There are 15 residues in the CDR3. The germline V gene encodes CDR1 WNHNN and CDR2 SYGVQD (reference sequence). J lost 5 bases, V lost 3 bases, and 7 bases had no gene match. This chain's CDR3 is CASSEGAGGHNEQFF. In DNA form, the CDR3 reads TGCGCCAGCAGTGAAGGGGCAGGGGGACACAATGAGCAGTTCTTC.